This T cell receptor (beta chain) was captured in a study of blood T cell repertoires in COVID-19. At the level of the study: The study drew acute and convalescent COVID-19 samples from the United States, Italy and Spain. T cells, B-cell-depleted T cells, or PBMCs provided the cDNA or gDNA that served as material.

V lost 6 bases to trimming and J lost 4 bases; unmatched junction nucleotides: 6. The CDR3 sequence is 14 residues long. Germline-derived CDR1 and CDR2 are SNHLY and FYNNEI. Per the original methods: Reference gene primer amplification yielded estimated nucleated cell counts. Some clones are missing from TCRdb's copy, which holds only in-frame ones; the method was immunoSEQ multiplex PCR. V and J calls and clone size are given by that table; D and trimming were obtained from the DNA. The table lists some 240,000 clones, around 83% of them singletons. Sequences were obtained from peripheral blood. The rearrangement joins TRBV2 to TRBJ1-2, with 9 bases lining up with TRBD1. The TCR sequence derives from a woman of 80 years or more with acute or convalescent COVID-19. The CDR3 loop is CASSGQGQGYGYTF. The CDR3 DNA follows: TGTGCCAGCAGCGGACAGGGGCAGGGCTATGGCTACACCTTC.